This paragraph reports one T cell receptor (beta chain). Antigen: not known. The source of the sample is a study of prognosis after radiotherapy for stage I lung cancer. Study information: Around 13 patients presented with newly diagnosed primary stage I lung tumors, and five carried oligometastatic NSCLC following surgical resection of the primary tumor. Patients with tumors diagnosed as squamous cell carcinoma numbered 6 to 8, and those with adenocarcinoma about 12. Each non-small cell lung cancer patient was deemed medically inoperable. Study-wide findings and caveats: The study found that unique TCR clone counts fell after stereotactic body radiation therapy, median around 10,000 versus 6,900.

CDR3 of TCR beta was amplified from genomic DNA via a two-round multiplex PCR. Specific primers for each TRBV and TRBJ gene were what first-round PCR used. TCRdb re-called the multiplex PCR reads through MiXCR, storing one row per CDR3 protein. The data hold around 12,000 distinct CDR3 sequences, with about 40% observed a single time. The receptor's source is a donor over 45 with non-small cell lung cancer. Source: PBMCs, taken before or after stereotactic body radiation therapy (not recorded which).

In DNA form, the CDR3 reads TGTGCCTGGAGTGTACAGAGGGGGGGGTACACTGAAGCTTTCTTT. As protein: CAWSVQRGGYTEAFF. The chain carries TRBV30 and TRBJ1-1; a weak D match, TRBD1 (6 bases). CDR1 is GTSNPN and CDR2 is SVGIG in the germline V gene (reference sequence). V was cut by 0 bases and J by 3 bases, with 14 bases left in between. The CDR3 totals 15 residues. The full variable domain, its missing parts supplied by reference TRBV30 and TRBJ1-1, is SQTIHQWPATLVQPVGSPLSLECTVEGTSNPNLYWYRQAAGRGLQLLFYSVGIGQISSEVPQNLSASRPQDRQFILSSKKLLLSDSGFYLCAWSVQRGGYTEAFFGQGTRLTVV.